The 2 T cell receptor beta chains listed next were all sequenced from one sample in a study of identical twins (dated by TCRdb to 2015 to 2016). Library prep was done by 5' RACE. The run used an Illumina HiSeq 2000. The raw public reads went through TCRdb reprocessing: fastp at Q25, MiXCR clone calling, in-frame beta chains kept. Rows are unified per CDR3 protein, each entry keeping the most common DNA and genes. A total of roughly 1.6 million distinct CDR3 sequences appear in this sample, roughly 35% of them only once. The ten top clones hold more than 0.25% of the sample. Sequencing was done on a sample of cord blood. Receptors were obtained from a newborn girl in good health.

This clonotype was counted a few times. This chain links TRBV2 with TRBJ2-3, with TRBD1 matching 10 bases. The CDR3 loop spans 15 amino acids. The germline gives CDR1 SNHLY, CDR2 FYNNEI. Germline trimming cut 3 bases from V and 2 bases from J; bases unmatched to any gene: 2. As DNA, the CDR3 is TGTGCCAGCAGTGAGGGACAGGGGCCCACAGATACGCAGTATTTT. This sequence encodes CASSEGQGPTDTQYF.

Here the CDR3 DNA reads TGCAGCGTCGATAACCGAGGGGGGGGCCCCTACAATGAGCAGTACTTC. It specifies CSVDNRGGGPYNEQYF. The chain recombines TRBV29-1 with TRBJ2-1; weak D call: TRBD2 (7 bases). The DNA end is a closer match to TRBJ2-7, so the J assignment may be wrong. This CDR3 has 16 residues. Germline CDR1 SQVTM, CDR2 ANQGSEA.